These T cell receptor beta chains were read from a single sample in a study of graft-versus-host responses after intestinal transplantation. Measured with immunoSEQ multiplex PCR; TCRdb has only the in-frame clones, and not every one. The sample includes about 93,000 clones, approximately 92% of them seen just once. What these receptors recognize is not known. This sample comprised unstimulated CD8+ T cells sorted from spleen or lymph node cells, obtained before intestinal transplant. All receptors derive from a human donor who received an intestinal transplant. Both conserved end residues are part of each CDR3. Fields, in order: V gene, clone size, J gene, D gene, CDR3 protein, CDR3 DNA. D genes are given only for firm matches. Expanded clones are given a class, and other clones once, few, many or no size at all.

TRBV19	-	TRBJ2-2	-	CASREGNGELFF	TGTGCCAGTAGGGAGGGTAACGGGGAGCTGTTTTTT
TRBV7-2	-	TRBJ1-1	TRBD1	CASSLGQGRTEAFF	TGTGCCAGCAGCCTTGGACAGGGACGAACTGAAGCTTTCTTT
TRBV19	-	TRBJ1-1	-	CASSISRGAEAFF	TGTGCCAGTAGTATTTCCAGGGGAGCGGAAGCTTTCTTT
TRBV11-2	-	TRBJ2-3	TRBD2	CASSLVFGGRGDTQYF	TGTGCCAGCAGCTTAGTCTTCGGCGGGAGGGGAGATACGCAGTATTTT
TRBV7-9	once	TRBJ2-3	-	CASSLTVAAGRGVTDTQYF	TGTGCCAGCAGCTTAACTGTCGCGGCGGGTCGTGGGGTCACAGATACGCAGTATTTT
TRBV5-6	-	TRBJ2-1	TRBD2	CASSREGYQTYNEQFF	TGTGCCAGCAGTCGGGAGGGGTACCAAACTTACAATGAGCAGTTCTTC
TRBV19	-	TRBJ2-2	TRBD2	CASSISLVGRASGELFF	TGTGCCAGTAGTATTTCTTTAGTCGGGAGGGCCTCCGGGGAGCTGTTTTTT
TRBV2	-	TRBJ2-1	-	CASMSGVDEQFF	TGTGCCAGCATGTCAGGGGTCGATGAGCAGTTCTTC
TRBV4-2	-	TRBJ2-5	TRBD2	CASSQGTSGGAQETQYF	TGTGCCAGCAGCCAAGGGACTAGCGGGGGGGCCCAAGAGACCCAGTACTTC
TRBV4-1	-	TRBJ2-7	-	CASSHLGEGGEQYF	TGCGCCAGCAGCCACTTAGGGGAAGGGGGCGAGCAGTACTTC
TRBV29-1	-	TRBJ2-7	TRBD1	CSAGTGGAYEQYF	TGCAGCGCCGGGACAGGGGGGGCCTACGAGCAGTACTTC
TRBV9	-	TRBJ1-1	TRBD1	CASSPLDREATEAFF	TGTGCCAGCAGCCCACTAGACAGGGAGGCCACTGAAGCTTTCTTT